This TCR beta chain comes out of a study of T cells in Graves' hyperthyroidism and ophthalmopathy. This clonotype was counted at least ten times. Lactation, pregnancy, other autoimmune disease or uncontrolled infection excluded patients. PBMCs were obtained from about 10 ml fresh peripheral blood. Amplified TCR beta CDR3 regions derived from RNA transcripts. Initially, a first-round RT-PCR of the TCR CDR3 employed the HTBI primer set. TCRdb re-called the multiplex PCR reads through MiXCR, storing one row per CDR3 protein. The data show approximately 380,000 distinct CDR3 sequences, about 14% seen once. Per germline, CDR1 MDHEN and CDR2 SYDVKM. Losses at the gene ends were 5 bases for V and 3 bases for J; bases not matched to a gene: 26. CDR3 length: 21 amino acids.

V is TRBV28 and J is TRBJ2-7, with 9 bases fitting TRBD1. Sequenced: blood. The sequence was obtained from a man aged 50 to 59 with Graves' ophthalmopathy. DNA of the CDR3: TGTGCCAGCAGTCCCTCCCTTATTCGGGACAGGGTCAAGAGAGAGTACTACGAGCAGTACTTC. This gives the protein CASSPSLIRDRVKREYYEQYF. The variable domain in full, completed from reference TRBV28 and TRBJ2-7, reads DVKVTQSSRYLVKRTGEKVFLECVQDMDHENMFWYRQDPGLGLRLIYFSYDVKMKEKGDIPEGYSVSREKKERFSLILESASTNQTSMYLCASSPSLIRDRVKREYYEQYFGPGTRLTVT.